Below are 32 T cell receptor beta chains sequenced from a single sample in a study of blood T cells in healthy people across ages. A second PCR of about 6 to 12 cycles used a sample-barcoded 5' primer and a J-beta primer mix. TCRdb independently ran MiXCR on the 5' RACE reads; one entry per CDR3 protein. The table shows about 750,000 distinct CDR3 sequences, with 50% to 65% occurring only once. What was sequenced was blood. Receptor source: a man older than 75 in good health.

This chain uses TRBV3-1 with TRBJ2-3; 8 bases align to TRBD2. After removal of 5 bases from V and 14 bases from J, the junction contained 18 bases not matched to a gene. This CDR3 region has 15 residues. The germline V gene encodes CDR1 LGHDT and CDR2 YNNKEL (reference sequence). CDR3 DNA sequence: TGTGCCAGCAGCGCGACTAGCGCCGTGCACAGATACGCGTATTTT. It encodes CASSATSAVHRYAYF.

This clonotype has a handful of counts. The CDR3, as DNA: TGTGCCAGCTCACCACGCGGGGGCGGCTATGGCTACACCTTC. Translating it yields CASSPRGGGYGYTF. The gene calls are TRBV18 and TRBJ1-2, with D maybe TRBD1 (6 bases). The germline gives CDR1 KGHSH, CDR2 LQKENI. Trimming took 1 base from V and 4 from J, leaving 10 bases between them. CDR3 length equals 14 residues.

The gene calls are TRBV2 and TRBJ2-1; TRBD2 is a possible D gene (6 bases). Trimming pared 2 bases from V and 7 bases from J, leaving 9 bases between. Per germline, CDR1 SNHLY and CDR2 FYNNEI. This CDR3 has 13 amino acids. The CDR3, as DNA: TGTGCCAGCAGTGAAAGACTAGTGAATGAGCAGTTCTTC. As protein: CASSERLVNEQFF.

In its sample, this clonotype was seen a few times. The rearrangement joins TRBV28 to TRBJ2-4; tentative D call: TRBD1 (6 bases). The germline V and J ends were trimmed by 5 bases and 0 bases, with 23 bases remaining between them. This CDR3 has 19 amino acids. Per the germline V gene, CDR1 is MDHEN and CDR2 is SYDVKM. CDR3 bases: TGTGCCAGCAGTCCCCCTCCCGGGACATTATCTCTAGCCAAAAACATTCAGTACTTC. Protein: CASSPPPGTLSLAKNIQYF.

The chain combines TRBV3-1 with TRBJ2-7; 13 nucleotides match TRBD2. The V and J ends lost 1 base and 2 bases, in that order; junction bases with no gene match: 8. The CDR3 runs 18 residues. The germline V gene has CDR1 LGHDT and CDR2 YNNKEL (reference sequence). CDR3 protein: CASSQVRLAGGGTYEQYF. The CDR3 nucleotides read TGTGCCAGCAGCCAAGTTCGACTAGCGGGAGGTGGCACCTACGAGCAGTACTTC.

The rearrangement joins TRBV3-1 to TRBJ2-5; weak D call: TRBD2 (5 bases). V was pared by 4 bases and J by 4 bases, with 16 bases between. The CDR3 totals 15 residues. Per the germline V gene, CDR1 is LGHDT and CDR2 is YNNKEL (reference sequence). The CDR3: CASSPSTGGGETQYF. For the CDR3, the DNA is TGTGCCAGCAGCCCTTCAACCGGAGGAGGAGAGACCCAGTACTTC.

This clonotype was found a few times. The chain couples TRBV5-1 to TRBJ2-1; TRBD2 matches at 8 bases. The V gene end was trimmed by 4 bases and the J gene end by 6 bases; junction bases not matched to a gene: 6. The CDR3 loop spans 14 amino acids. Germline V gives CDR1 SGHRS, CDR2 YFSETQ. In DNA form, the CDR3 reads TGCGCCAGCAGCCTTCTGACTAGCGCCAATGAGCAGTTCTTC. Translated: CASSLLTSANEQFF.

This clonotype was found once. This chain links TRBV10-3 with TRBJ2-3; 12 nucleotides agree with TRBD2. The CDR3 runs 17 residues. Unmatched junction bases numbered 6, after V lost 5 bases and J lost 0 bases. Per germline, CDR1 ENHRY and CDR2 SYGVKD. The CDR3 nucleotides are TGTGCCATCAGTTCCCTAGCGGGAGGGCCGAGCACAGATACGCAGTATTTT. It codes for CAISSLAGGPSTDTQYF.

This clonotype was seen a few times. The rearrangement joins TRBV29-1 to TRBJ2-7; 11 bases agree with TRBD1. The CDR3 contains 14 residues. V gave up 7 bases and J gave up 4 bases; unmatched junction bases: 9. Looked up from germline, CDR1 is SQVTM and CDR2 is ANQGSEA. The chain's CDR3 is CSAQGTGGVYEQYF. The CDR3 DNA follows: TGCAGCGCTCAGGGGACAGGGGGTGTTTACGAGCAGTACTTC.

In DNA, the CDR3 is TGTGCCAGCAGCCAAGAGGCTAGCGGGAGTGGCACAGATACGCAGTATTTT. Translating gives CASSQEASGSGTDTQYF. The chain uses TRBV4-2 and TRBJ2-3; 10 nucleotides agree with TRBD2. This CDR3 has 17 amino acids. In germline, CDR1 is LGHNA, CDR2 YNFKEQ. Unmatched junction bases numbered 4, after V lost 0 bases and J lost 1 base.

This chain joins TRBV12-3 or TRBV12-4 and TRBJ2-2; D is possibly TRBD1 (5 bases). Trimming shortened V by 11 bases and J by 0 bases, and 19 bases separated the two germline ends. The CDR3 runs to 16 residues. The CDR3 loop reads CAPLPQTAANTGELFF. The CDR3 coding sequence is TGTGCCCCATTGCCACAGACAGCCGCGAACACCGGGGAGCTGTTTTTT.

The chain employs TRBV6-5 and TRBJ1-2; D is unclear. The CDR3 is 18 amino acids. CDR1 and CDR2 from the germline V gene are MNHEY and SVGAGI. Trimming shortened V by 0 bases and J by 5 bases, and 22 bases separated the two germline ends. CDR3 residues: CASSYSKIRGHRIYGYTF. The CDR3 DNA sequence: TGTGCCAGCAGTTACTCGAAGATCCGAGGGCACCGAATTTATGGCTACACCTTC.

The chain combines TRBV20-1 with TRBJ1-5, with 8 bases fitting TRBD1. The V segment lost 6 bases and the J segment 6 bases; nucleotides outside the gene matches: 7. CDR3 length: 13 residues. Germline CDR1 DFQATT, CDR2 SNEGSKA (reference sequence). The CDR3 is CSALQGAGQPQHF. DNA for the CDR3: TGCAGTGCCCTTCAGGGGGCTGGTCAGCCCCAGCATTTT.

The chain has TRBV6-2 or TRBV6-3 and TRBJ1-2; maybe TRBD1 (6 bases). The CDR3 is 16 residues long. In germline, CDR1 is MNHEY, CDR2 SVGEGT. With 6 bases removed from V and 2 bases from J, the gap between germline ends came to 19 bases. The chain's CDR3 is CASSPPWGAGNYGYTF. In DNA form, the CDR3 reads TGTGCCAGCAGCCCGCCCTGGGGGGCCGGAAACTATGGCTACACCTTC.

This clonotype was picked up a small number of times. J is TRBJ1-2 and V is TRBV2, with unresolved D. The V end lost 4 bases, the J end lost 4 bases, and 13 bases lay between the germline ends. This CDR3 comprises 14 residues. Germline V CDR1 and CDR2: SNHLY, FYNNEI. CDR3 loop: CASSGRTDLYGYTF. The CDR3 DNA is TGTGCCAGCAGTGGAAGGACGGATCTCTATGGCTACACCTTC.

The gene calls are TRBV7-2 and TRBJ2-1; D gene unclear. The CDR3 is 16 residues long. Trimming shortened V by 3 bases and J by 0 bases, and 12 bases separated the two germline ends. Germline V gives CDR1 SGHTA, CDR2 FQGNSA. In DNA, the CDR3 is TGTGCCAGCAGCTTGGCCCTACCGAGCTCCTACAATGAGCAGTTCTTC. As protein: CASSLALPSSYNEQFF.

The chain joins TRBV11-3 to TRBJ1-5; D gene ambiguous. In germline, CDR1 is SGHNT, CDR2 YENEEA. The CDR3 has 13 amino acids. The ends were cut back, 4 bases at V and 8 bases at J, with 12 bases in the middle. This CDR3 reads CASSSPLRKPQHF. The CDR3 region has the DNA TGTGCCAGCAGCTCCCCTCTAAGGAAGCCCCAGCATTTT.

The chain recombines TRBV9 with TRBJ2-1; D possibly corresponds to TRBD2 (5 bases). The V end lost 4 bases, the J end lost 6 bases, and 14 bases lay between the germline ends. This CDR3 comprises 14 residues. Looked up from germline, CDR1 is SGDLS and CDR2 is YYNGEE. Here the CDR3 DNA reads TGTGCCAGCAGCCGAGGCTGGGAGTTCAATGAGCAGTTCTTC. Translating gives CASSRGWEFNEQFF.

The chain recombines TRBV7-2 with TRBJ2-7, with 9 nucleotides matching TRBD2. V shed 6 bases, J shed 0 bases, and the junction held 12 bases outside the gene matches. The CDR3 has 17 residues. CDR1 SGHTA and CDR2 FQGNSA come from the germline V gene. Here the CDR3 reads CASSRGSSGASSYEQYF. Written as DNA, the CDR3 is TGTGCCAGCAGTCGAGGGTCTAGCGGGGCGAGCTCCTACGAGCAGTACTTC.

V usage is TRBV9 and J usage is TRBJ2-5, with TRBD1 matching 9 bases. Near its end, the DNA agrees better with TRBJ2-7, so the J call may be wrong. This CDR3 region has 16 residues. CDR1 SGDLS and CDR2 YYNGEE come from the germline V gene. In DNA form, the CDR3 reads TGTGCCAGCAGCGTAGGGTTAACAGGGGGCGCGGACGAGCAGTACTTC. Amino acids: CASSVGLTGGADEQYF.

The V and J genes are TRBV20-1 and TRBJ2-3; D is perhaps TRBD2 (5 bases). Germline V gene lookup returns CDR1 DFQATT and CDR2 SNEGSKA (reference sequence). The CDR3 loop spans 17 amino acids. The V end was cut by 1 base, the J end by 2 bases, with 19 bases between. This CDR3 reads CSARGPPGNLNTDTQYF. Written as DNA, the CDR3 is TGCAGTGCTAGAGGTCCCCCCGGGAACTTGAACACAGATACGCAGTATTTT.

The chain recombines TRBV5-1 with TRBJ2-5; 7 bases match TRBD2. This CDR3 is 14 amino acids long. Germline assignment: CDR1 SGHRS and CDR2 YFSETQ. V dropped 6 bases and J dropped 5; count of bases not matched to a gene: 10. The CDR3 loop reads CASNLRGGEETQYF. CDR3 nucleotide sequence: TGCGCCAGCAACCTCCGCGGGGGTGAGGAGACCCAGTACTTC.

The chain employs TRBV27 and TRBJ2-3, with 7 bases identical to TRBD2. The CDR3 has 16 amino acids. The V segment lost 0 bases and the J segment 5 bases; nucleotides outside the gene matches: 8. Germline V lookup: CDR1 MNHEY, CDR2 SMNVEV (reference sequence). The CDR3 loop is CASSLSGGGPGDTQYF. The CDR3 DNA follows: TGTGCCAGCAGTTTATCCGGGGGAGGGCCAGGAGATACGCAGTATTTT.

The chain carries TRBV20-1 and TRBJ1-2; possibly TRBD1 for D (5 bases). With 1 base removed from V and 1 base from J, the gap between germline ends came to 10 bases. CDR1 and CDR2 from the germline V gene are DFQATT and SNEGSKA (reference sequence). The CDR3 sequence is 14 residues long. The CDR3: CSARGAGNNYGYTF. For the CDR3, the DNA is TGCAGTGCTAGAGGGGCAGGGAATAACTATGGCTACACCTTC.

CDR3 DNA: TGCAGCGTTGAATTCCCCGGGGGTGGCAATCAGCCCCAGCATTTT. This sequence encodes CSVEFPGGGNQPQHF. The chain carries TRBV29-1 and TRBJ1-5; weak D call: TRBD1 (5 bases). Germline V gene data show CDR1 as SQVTM and CDR2 as ANQGSEA. Trimming removed 2 bases at V and 2 bases at J, with 13 bases between. CDR3 length equals 15 residues.

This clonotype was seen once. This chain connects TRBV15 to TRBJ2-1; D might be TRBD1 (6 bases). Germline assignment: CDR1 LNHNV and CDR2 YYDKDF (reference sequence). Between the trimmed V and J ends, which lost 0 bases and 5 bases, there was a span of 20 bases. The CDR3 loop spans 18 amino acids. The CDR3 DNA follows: TGTGCCACCAGCAGAGAGGCTGGGGGCGATCGGAGAAACAATGAGCAGTTCTTC. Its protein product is CATSREAGGDRRNNEQFF.

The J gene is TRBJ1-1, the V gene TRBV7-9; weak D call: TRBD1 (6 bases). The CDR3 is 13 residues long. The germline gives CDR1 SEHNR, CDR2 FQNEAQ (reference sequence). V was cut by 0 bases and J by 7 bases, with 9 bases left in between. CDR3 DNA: TGTGCCAGCAGCTTAGCCGGGGGCGATGAAGCTTTCTTT. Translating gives CASSLAGGDEAFF. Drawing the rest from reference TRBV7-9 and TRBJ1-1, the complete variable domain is DTGVSQNPRHKITKRGQNVTFRCDPISEHNRLYWYRQTLGQGPEFLTYFQNEAQLEKSRLLSDRFSAERPKGSFSTLEIQRTEQGDSAMYLCASSLAGGDEAFFGQGTRLTVV.

The CDR3 region is CASSTSGIVSYNSPLHF. The CDR3 DNA sequence: TGTGCCAGCAGTACCTCAGGGATTGTCTCCTATAATTCACCCCTCCACTTT. The genes are TRBV6-1 and TRBJ1-6; a possible D gene is TRBD1 (5 bases). Germline V gene lookup returns CDR1 MNHNS and CDR2 SASEGT. Trimming removed 5 bases from V and 0 bases from J, with 14 bases in between. The CDR3 totals 17 residues.

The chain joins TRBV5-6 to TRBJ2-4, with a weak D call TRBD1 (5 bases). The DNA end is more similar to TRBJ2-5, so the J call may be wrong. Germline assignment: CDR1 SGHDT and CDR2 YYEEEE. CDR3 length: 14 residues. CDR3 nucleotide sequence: TGTGCCAGCAGCGCAGGGATTCGCCAAGAGACCCAGTACTTC. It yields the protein CASSAGIRQETQYF.

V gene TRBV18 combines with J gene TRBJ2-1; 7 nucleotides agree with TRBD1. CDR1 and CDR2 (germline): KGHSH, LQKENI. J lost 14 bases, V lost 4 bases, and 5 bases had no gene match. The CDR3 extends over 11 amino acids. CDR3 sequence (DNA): TGTGCCAGCTCACAAGGACAGGAGGAGTTCTTC. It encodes CASSQGQEEFF.

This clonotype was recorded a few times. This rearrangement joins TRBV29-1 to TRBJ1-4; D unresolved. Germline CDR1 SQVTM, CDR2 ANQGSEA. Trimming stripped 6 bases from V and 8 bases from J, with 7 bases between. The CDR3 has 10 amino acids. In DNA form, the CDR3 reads TGCAGCGTCCTGGCAGAAAAACTGTTTTTT. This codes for CSVLAEKLFF.

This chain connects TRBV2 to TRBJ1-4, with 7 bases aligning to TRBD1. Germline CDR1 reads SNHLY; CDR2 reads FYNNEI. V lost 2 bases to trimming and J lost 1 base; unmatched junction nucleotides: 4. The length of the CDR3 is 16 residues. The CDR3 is CASSERDSLTNEKLFF. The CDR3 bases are TGTGCCAGCAGTGAAAGGGACAGTTTAACTAATGAAAAACTGTTTTTT.